The 18 T cell receptor beta chains below come from one sample, sequenced in a study of T cell responses to AZD1222 COVID-19 vaccine. The repertoire was sequenced with immunoSEQ multiplex PCR; TCRdb's copy has only in-frame clones and lacks some. The sample lists some 200,000 clones, around 89% occurring once. The sample consisted of peripheral blood, taken on day 0 of AZD1222 vaccination. Source of these receptors: an adult in good health.

The V call is TRBV7-2, the J call TRBJ2-5; no clear D gene. The CDR3 extends over 15 amino acids. V lost 2 bases, J lost 4 bases, and 14 bases lay in between. Germline CDR1 and CDR2: SGHTA and FQGNSA. The chain's CDR3 is CASSLSSSPGETQYF. The CDR3, as DNA: TGTGCCAGCAGCTTATCGAGCAGTCCAGGAGAGACCCAGTACTTC.

This sequence joins TRBV2 and TRBJ1-4; D possibly corresponds to TRBD1 (5 bases). There are 12 residues in the CDR3. Trimming took 6 bases from V and 4 from J, leaving 6 bases between them. The germline CDR1 and CDR2 sequences are SNHLY and FYNNEI. CDR3 sequence reads: CASRDINEKLFF. Written as DNA, the CDR3 is TGTGCCAGCAGGGACATTAATGAAAAACTGTTTTTT.

The chain recombines TRBV18 with TRBJ2-7; tentative D call: TRBD1 (6 bases). The CDR3 loop spans 14 amino acids. The V and J ends lost 3 bases and 1 base respectively, with 10 bases between them. Germline V CDR1 and CDR2: KGHSH, LQKENI. The CDR3 nucleotides are TGTGCCAGCTCACCCATGGACAGTTCCTACGAGCAGTACTTC. It is translated as CASSPMDSSYEQYF.

The V call is TRBV14, the J call TRBJ2-1, with D perhaps TRBD1 or TRBD2 (5 bases each). V lost 4 bases and J lost 7, with 17 bases in between. CDR1 SGHDN and CDR2 FVKESK come from the germline V gene. CDR3 length equals 15 residues. In DNA form, the CDR3 reads TGTGCCAGCAGCCCGTCCGGGACGGCGCAAAATGAGCAGTTCTTC. Translated, it gives CASSPSGTAQNEQFF.

V gene TRBV7-2 combines with J gene TRBJ1-6; D is possibly TRBD1 (6 bases). This CDR3 is 14 amino acids long. Trimming left V 5 bases short and J 5 bases short, with 10 bases between. Germline CDR1 reads SGHTA; CDR2 reads FQGNSA. CDR3 DNA: TGTGCCAGCAGCCCCGGACAGAATAATTCACCCCTCCACTTT. Encoded protein: CASSPGQNNSPLHF.

The rearrangement uses TRBV20-1 and TRBJ2-5; D remains ambiguous. Per the germline V gene, CDR1 is DFQATT and CDR2 is SNEGSKA (reference sequence). V gave up 6 bases and J gave up 5 bases, with 7 bases separating them. The length of the CDR3 is 10 residues. The CDR3 coding sequence is TGCAGTGCGAGCCTGGAGACCCAGTACTTC. It codes for CSASLETQYF.

The chain joins TRBV3-1 (or the pseudogene TRBV3-2) to TRBJ2-6, with D unclear. Per the germline V gene, CDR1 is LGHDT and CDR2 is YNNKEL (reference sequence). The CDR3 totals 16 residues. V lost 1 base, J lost 1 base, and 8 bases lay in between. The CDR3 sequence: CASSQVLGSGANVLTF. The CDR3 coding sequence is TGTGCCAGCAGCCAAGTTCTAGGGTCTGGGGCCAACGTCCTGACTTTC.

The chain has TRBV4-3 and TRBJ1-1; D not certain. The CDR3 loop spans 14 amino acids. Trimming left V 4 bases short and J 0 bases short, with 9 bases between. CDR1 is LGHNA, CDR2 YSLEER, per germline. The DNA for the CDR3 is TGCGCCAGCAGCCGGGAACACATGAACACTGAAGCTTTCTTT. Encoded protein: CASSREHMNTEAFF.

As DNA, the CDR3 is TGTGCCAGCAGTTTAGTCGGGGCTGGGGATGGAAAACTGTTTTTT. It specifies CASSLVGAGDGKLFF. The chain employs TRBV28 and TRBJ1-4; TRBD1 might be the D (5 bases). Trimming removed 2 bases at V and 10 bases at J, with 17 bases between. This CDR3 is built from 15 residues. Germline CDR1 MDHEN, CDR2 SYDVKM.

This clone was recorded only once. The V gene is TRBV5-1, the J gene TRBJ2-7; possibly TRBD1 or TRBD2 for D (5 bases each). CDR1 and CDR2 (germline): SGHRS, YFSETQ. This CDR3 region has 15 residues. Trimming left V 4 bases short and J 0 bases short, with 14 bases between. CDR3 amino acids: CASSVGRDGSYEQYF. In DNA, the CDR3 is TGCGCCAGCAGCGTCGGAAGGGACGGCTCCTACGAGCAGTACTTC.

The chain links TRBV28 to TRBJ1-1; no clear D. V lost 5 bases and J lost 5, with 18 bases in between. Germline V lookup: CDR1 MDHEN, CDR2 SYDVKM. The CDR3 has 15 residues. CDR3 sequence: CASSPTTFGETEAFF. CDR3 DNA sequence: TGTGCCAGCAGTCCCACCACCTTCGGCGAGACTGAAGCTTTCTTT.

This clone came up a few times. The V call is TRBV9, the J call TRBJ2-2; 14 positions match TRBD2. Germline V CDR1 and CDR2: SGDLS, YYNGEE. With V trimmed by 4 bases and J by 8 bases, 10 bases remained unmatched. The CDR3 totals 17 residues. The CDR3 nucleotides are TGTGCCAGCAGCCCCCAACCCGGGACTAGCGGGAGAGGGGAGCTGTTTTTT. It encodes CASSPQPGTSGRGELFF.

In DNA, the CDR3 is TGTGCCAGCAGTTACAAGGCCCAGGGTAATGGCTACACCTTC. Residues: CASSYKAQGNGYTF. The genes are TRBV6-5 and TRBJ1-2, with D possibly TRBD1 on 5 matching bases. Trimming stripped 2 bases from V and 6 bases from J, with 13 bases between. Germline CDR1 is MNHEY and CDR2 is SVGAGI. This CDR3 region has 14 residues.

The rearrangement joins TRBV30 to TRBJ1-2, with 7 bases lining up with TRBD1. With 8 bases clipped from V and 7 bases from J, the junction kept 10 bases outside the gene matches. CDR1 is GTSNPN and CDR2 is SVGIG in the germline V gene (reference sequence). CDR3 length: 12 residues. CDR3 region: CARTDRVGGYTF. The CDR3 DNA follows: TGTGCCCGGACTGACAGGGTTGGTGGCTACACCTTC.

This clone was recorded a few times. The chain employs TRBV7-2 and TRBJ1-2; the match to TRBD1 covers 8 bases. J lost 5 bases, V lost 5 bases, and 7 bases had no gene match. Germline CDR1 and CDR2: SGHTA and FQGNSA. The CDR3 is 14 amino acids. The CDR3 DNA follows: TGTGCCAGCAGCCCTCAAGGACAGGGATATGGCTACACCTTC. Protein: CASSPQGQGYGYTF.

The chain carries TRBV2 and TRBJ1-5; 10 bases match TRBD1. The CDR3 has 17 amino acids. V was clipped by 4 bases and J by 1 base; unmatched bases: 7. The V gene's germline CDR1 is SNHLY and CDR2 FYNNEI. In DNA, the CDR3 is TGTGCCAGCAGTGGGACAGGGGGTTGGGGGAGCAATCAGCCCCAGCATTTT. Residues: CASSGTGGWGSNQPQHF.

V gene TRBV4-3 combines with J gene TRBJ1-5, with 8 bases that match TRBD1. This CDR3 is built from 15 residues. CDR1 LGHNA and CDR2 YSLEER come from the germline V gene. J lost 6 bases, V lost 4 bases, and 8 bases had no gene match. The CDR3 DNA reads TGCGCCAGCAGCCTCTGGACAGGGCGGAGTCAGCCCCAGCATTTT. Translation: CASSLWTGRSQPQHF.

In DNA, the CDR3 is TGTGCCAGCAGCCCCCAGGACAGGGGCGGGAACTATGGCTACACCTTC. Amino acids: CASSPQDRGGNYGYTF. The J gene is TRBJ1-2, the V gene TRBV7-2, with 9 bases matching TRBD1. CDR1 and CDR2 (germline): SGHTA, FQGNSA. V gave up 5 bases and J gave up 2 bases; unmatched junction bases: 9. This CDR3 is 16 amino acids long.